This T cell receptor (beta chain) appears in the sequencing data of a study of shared clonotypes between healthy human individuals. Study-wide points: With few donors, the genetic and exposure-history diversity represented was limited.

As originally analysed: For the immunoSEQ data, sequences were junction-only without quality scores, so filtering differed. The repertoire was sequenced with immunoSEQ multiplex PCR; TCRdb's copy has only in-frame clones and lacks some. V, J and clone size were drawn from that table, and D and trimming were deduced from the DNA. The table has 400,000 to 550,000 clones, 70% to 80% seen once. Concerning this clone: The antigen is undetermined.

V was clipped by 5 bases and J by 1 base; unmatched bases: 7. Germline loops: CDR1 GTSNPN, CDR2 SVGIG (reference sequence). The CDR3 has 15 amino acids. Donors were healthy HIV-negative adults without recently reported acute infections or vaccinations. The TCR comes from a woman in her thirties or forties in good health. Some clones in this sample may be carry-over from other donors' samples. The chain has TRBV30 and TRBJ2-7; 11 nucleotides match TRBD2. Sequencing was done on a sample of PBMCs. The CDR3 region is CAWVGSGRGSYEQYF. The CDR3 DNA follows: TGTGCCTGGGTCGGTAGCGGGAGGGGGTCCTACGAGCAGTACTTC.